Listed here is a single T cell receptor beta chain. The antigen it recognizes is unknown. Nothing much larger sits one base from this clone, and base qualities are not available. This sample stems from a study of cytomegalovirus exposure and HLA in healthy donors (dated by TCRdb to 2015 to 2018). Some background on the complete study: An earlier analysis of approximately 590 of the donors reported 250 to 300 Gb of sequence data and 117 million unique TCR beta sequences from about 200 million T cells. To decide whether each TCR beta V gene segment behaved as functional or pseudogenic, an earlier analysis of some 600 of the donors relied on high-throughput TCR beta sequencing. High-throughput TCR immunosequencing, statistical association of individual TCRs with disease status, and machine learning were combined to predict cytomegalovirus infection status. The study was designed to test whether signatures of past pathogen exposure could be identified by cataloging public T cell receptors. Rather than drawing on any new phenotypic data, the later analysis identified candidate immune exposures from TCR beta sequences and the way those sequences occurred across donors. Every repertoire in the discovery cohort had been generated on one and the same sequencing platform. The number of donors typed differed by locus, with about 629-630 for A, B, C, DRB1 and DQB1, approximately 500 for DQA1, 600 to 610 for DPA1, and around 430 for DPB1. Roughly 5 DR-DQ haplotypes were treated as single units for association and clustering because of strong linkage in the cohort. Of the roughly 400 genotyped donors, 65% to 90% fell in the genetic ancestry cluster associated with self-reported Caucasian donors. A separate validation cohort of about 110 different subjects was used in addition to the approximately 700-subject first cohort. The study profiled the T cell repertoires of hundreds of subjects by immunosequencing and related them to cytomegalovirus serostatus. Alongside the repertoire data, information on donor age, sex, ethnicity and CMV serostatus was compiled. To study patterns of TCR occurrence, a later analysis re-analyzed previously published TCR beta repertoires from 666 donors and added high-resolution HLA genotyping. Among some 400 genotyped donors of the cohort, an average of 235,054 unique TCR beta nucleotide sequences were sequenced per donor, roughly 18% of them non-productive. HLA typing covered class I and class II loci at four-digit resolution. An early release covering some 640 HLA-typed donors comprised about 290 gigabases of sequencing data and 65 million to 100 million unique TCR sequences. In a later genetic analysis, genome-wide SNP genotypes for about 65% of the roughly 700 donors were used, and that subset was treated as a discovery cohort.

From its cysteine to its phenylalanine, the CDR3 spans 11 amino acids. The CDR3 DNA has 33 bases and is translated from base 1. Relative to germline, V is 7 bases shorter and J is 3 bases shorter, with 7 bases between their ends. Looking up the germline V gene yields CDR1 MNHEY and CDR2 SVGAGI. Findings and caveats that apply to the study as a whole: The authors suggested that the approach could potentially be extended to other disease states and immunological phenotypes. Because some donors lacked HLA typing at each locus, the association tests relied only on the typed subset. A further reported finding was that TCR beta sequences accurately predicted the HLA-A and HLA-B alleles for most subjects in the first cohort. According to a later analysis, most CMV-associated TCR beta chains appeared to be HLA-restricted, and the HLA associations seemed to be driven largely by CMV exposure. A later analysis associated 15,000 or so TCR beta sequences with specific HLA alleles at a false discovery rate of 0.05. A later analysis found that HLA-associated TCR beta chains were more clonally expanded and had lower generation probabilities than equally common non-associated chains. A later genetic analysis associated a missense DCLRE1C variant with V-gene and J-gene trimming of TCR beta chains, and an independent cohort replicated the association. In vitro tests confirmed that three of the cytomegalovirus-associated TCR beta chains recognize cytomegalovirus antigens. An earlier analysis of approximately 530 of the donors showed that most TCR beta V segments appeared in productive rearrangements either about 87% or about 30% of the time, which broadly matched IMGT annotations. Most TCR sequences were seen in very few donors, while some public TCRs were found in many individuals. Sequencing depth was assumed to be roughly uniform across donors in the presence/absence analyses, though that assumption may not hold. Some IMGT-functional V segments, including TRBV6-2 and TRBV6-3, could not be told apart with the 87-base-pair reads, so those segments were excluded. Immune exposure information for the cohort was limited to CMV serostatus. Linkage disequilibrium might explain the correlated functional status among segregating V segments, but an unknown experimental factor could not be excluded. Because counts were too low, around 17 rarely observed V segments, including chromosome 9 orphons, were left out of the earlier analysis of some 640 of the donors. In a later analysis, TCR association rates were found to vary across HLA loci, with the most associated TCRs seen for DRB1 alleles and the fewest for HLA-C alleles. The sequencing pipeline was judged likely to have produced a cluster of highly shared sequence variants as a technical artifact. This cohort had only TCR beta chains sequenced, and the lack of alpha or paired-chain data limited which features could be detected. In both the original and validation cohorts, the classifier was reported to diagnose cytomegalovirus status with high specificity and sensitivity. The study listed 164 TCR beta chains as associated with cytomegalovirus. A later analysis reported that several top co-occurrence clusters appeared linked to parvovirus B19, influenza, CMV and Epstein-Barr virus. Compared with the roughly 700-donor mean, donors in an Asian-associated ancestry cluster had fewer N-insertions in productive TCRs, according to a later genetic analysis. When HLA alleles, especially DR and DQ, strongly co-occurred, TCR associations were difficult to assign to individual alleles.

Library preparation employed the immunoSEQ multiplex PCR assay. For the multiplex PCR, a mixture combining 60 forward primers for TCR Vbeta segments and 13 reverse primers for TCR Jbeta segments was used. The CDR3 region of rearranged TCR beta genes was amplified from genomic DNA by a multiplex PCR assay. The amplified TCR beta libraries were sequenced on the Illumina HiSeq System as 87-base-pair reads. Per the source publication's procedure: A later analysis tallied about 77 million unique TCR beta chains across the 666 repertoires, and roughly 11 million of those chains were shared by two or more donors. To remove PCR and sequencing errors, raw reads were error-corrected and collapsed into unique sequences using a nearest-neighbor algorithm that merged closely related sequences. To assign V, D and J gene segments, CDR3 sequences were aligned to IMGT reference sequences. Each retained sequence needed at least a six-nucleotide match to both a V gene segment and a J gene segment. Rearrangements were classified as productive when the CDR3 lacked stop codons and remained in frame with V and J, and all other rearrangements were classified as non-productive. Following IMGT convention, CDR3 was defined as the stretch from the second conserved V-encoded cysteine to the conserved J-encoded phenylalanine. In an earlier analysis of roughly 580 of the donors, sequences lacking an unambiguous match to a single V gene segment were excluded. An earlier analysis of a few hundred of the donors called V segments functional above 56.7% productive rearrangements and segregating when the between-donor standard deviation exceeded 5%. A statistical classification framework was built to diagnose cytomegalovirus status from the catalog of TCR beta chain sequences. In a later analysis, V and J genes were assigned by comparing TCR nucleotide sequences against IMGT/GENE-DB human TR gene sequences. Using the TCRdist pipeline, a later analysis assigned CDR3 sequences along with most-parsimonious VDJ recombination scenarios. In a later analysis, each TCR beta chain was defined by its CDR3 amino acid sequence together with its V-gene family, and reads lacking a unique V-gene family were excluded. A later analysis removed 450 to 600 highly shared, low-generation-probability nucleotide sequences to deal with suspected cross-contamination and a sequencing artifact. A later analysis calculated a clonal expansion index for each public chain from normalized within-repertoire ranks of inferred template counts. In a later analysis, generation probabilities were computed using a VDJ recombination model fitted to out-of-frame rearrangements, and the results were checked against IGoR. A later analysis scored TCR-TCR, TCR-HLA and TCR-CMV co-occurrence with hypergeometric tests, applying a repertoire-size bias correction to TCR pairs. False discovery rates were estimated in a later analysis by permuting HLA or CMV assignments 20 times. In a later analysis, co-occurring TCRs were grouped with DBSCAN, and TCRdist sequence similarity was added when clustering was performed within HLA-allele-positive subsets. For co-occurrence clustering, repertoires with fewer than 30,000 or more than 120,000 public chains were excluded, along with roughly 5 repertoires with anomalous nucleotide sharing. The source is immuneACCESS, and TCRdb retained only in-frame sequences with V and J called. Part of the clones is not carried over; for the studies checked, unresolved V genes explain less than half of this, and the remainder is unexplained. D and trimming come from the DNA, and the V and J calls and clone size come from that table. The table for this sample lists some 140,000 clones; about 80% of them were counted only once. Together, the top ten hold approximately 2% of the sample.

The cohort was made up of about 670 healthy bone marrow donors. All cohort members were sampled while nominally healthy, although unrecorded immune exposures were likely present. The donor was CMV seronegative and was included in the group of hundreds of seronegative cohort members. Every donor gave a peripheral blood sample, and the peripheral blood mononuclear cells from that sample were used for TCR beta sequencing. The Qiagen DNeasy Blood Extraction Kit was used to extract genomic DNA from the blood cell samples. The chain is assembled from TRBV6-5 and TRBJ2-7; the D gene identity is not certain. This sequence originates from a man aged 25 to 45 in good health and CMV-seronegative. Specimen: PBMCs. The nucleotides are TGTGCCAGCACCAACAACTACGAGCAGTACTTC. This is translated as CASTNNYEQYF.